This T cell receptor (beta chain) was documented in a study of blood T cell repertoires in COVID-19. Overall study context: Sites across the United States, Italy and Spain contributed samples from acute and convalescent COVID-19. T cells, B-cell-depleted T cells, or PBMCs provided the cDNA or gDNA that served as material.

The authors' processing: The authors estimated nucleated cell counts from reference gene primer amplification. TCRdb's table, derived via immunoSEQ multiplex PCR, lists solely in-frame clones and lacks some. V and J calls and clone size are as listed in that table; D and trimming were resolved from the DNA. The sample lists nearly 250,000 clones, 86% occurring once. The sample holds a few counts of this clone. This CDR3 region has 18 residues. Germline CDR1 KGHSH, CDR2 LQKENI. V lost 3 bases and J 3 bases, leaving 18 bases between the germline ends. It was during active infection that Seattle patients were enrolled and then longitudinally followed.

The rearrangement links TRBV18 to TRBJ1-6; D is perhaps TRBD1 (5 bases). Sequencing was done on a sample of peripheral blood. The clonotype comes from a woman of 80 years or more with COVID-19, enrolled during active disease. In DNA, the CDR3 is TGTGCCAGCTCACCTCTTGCACAGGTGGGCGACTATAATTCACCCCTCCACTTT. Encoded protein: CASSPLAQVGDYNSPLHF.